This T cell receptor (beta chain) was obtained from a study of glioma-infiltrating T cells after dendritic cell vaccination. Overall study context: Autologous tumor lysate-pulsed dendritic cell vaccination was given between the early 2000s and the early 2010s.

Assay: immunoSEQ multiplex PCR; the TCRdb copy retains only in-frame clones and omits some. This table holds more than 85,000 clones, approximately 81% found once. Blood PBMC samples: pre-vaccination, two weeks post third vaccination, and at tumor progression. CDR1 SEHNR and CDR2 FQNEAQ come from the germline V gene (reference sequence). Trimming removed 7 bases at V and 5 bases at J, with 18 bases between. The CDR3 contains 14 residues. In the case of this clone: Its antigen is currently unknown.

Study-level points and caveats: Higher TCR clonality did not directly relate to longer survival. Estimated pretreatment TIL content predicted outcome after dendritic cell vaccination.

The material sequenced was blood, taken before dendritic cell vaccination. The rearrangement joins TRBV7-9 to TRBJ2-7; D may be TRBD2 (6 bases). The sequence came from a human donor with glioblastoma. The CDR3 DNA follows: TGTGCCAGCAACCCTCCCGGGAGCAAAAACGAGCAGTACTTC. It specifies CASNPPGSKNEQYF.